This TCR beta chain came from a study of cytomegalovirus exposure and HLA in healthy donors. Notes on the study in general: A later analysis by the authors found several of the most significant clusters apparently linked to common viral pathogens.

To note about this clone: Its matching antigen is unknown.

Amplification used 60 Vbeta primers and 13 Jbeta primers. TCRdb keeps only in-frame clones here, not all; method: immunoSEQ multiplex PCR. This table has about 140,000 clones, 73% appearing once. This CDR3 is 18 amino acids long. CDR1 and CDR2 (germline): SGHAT, FQDESV (reference sequence). The V segment lost 6 bases and the J segment 5 bases; nucleotides outside the gene matches: 11. This TCR was sampled from a woman in her forties in good health and CMV-seronegative. V usage is TRBV11-1 and J usage is TRBJ2-2; 14 bases line up with TRBD2. The source material was PBMCs. The chain's CDR3 is CASRRAGLAGGRTGELFF. As DNA, the CDR3 is TGTGCCAGCAGGCGGGCTGGACTAGCGGGGGGAAGGACCGGGGAGCTGTTTTTT. Complete variable domain (other parts from reference TRBV11-1 and TRBJ2-2): EAEVAQSPRYKITEKSQAVAFWCDPISGHATLYWYRQILGQGPELLVQFQDESVVDDSQLPKDRFSAERLKGVDSTLKIQPAELGDSAMYLCASRRAGLAGGRTGELFFGEGSRLTVL.